The clone carrying this T cell receptor beta chain has a handful of counts. What it binds is not known. TCRdb independently ran MiXCR on the 5' RACE reads; one entry per CDR3 protein. The table shows around 530,000 distinct CDR3 sequences, with 13% to 15% occurring only once. These data are taken from a study of identical twins. Study outcomes and limitations: The models systematically underestimated how much out-of-frame TCR alpha was shared in monozygotic twins. Without tracking the same donors, conclusions rested on cross-sectional statistical analysis.

V was clipped by 7 bases and J by 7 bases; unmatched bases: 7. The length of the CDR3 is 13 residues. These data were also reused for a study on yellow fever vaccine responses in identical twins.

This sequence originates from a young woman in good health. Sequences were obtained from CD4+ T cells sorted from blood. The V call is TRBV12-3 or TRBV12-4, the J call TRBJ2-4; 7 bases fit TRBD1. The CDR3 sequence: CASTFNRGNIQYF. The CDR3 DNA follows: TGTGCCAGCACTTTTAACAGGGGCAACATTCAGTACTTC.